This is a list of T cell receptor beta chains from one sample in a study of cytomegalovirus exposure and HLA in healthy donors. Sequenced by immunoSEQ multiplex PCR; TCRdb stores in-frame clones only, minus some. The sample consists of roughly 190,000 clones, roughly 87% of them appearing once. Sequencing was performed on PBMCs. The receptors were gathered from a boy aged 2-9 years in good health and CMV-seronegative. The CDR3 runs from the conserved cysteine through the conserved F or W. The D gene is left open where the match is weak. Rows give clone size only sometimes, using once, few, many, or a class for an expanded clone.

TRBV19	TRBD1	TRBJ1-1	-	TGTGCCAGTAGTTCGGTTTTGGGGACAGGGTCTATCAACACTGAAGCTTTCTTT	CASSSVLGTGSINTEAFF
TRBV19	TRBD2	TRBJ2-1	-	TGTGCCAGTAGTATCCTAGCGGGGGGGCTTGTTGAGCAGTTCTTC	CASSILAGGLVEQFF
TRBV6-5	-	TRBJ2-1	once	TGTGCCAGCAGTGAGACAAGTTACAATGAGCAGTTCTTC	CASSETSYNEQFF
TRBV5-1	TRBD1	TRBJ2-7	-	TGCGCCAGCAGCACGGGACAGGGACGCTACGAGCAGTACTTC	CASSTGQGRYEQYF
TRBV5-5	TRBD1	TRBJ1-1	-	TGTGCCAGCAGCTTCCGGGACAGGGGATCCACTGAAGCTTTCTTT	CASSFRDRGSTEAFF
TRBV27	-	TRBJ2-5	-	TGTGCCAGCTCAGGGATGGGTCAACCCGACGAGACCCAGTACTTC	CASSGMGQPDETQYF
TRBV9	-	TRBJ2-7	-	TGTGCCAGCAGCCCACGGGACGGGAGCTACGAGCAGTACTTC	CASSPRDGSYEQYF
TRBV28	TRBD2	TRBJ2-1	-	TGTGCCAGCAGTTCAGGAACTAGCGGGAGGGCCATTTACAATGAGCAGTTCTTC	CASSSGTSGRAIYNEQFF
TRBV9	TRBD1	TRBJ2-3	-	TGTGCCAGCAGCGAAAAGACAGGGGTGCCAGATACGCAGTATTTT	CASSEKTGVPDTQYF
TRBV29-1	-	TRBJ1-2	once	TGCAGCGTAATAACAGGGAGCGGCTACACCTTC	CSVITGSGYTF
TRBV7-2	-	TRBJ2-7	-	TGTGCCAGCAGCCCCGGGGGGCCGGGCGAGCAGTACTTC	CASSPGGPGEQYF
TRBV29-1	-	TRBJ1-1	-	TGCAGCGTTGGACGGGTAAACACTGAAGCTTTCTTT	CSVGRVNTEAFF
TRBV2	TRBD1	TRBJ1-4	few	TGTGCCAGCAGGGACAGGGGTGAAAAACTGTTTTTT	CASRDRGEKLFF
TRBV29-1	-	TRBJ1-2	-	TGCAGCGTTGACAGAAGAATTGGCTACACCTTC	CSVDRRIGYTF
TRBV19	TRBD2	TRBJ2-5	-	TGTGCCAGTAAGGCGGTGGGCGGGGGAGAGACCCAGTACTTC	CASKAVGGGETQYF
TRBV6-1	-	TRBJ1-1	few	TGTGCCAGCAGTGAAGCGTCGGCCAGAGGGACTGAAGCTTTCTTT	CASSEASARGTEAFF
TRBV19	TRBD1	TRBJ2-5	-	TGTGCCAGTAGGACAGGGGGTCCCCAAGAGACCCAGTACTTC	CASRTGGPQETQYF
TRBV2	-	TRBJ2-6	-	TGTGCCAGCAGAAGAGAGCAGGGGATGGGGGCCAACGTCCTGACTTTC	CASRREQGMGANVLTF
TRBV5-1	-	TRBJ2-7	-	TGCGCCAGCAGCTTGCTCGGGGTCTCCTACGAGCAGTACTTC	CASSLLGVSYEQYF
TRBV5-1	-	TRBJ2-3	-	TGCGCCAGCAGCTTAACCGTAGCGGGCACAGATACGCAGTATTTT	CASSLTVAGTDTQYF
TRBV30	-	TRBJ1-1	-	TGTGCCTGGAGCAGGGGCTCGAACACTGAAGCTTTCTTT	CAWSRGSNTEAFF
TRBV7-9	-	TRBJ2-5	-	TGTGCCAGCAGCTCCAGCCTGTTGCAGGCCAAGCAAGAGACCCAGTACTTC	CASSSSLLQAKQETQYF
TRBV20-1	-	TRBJ2-5	-	TGCAGTGCTAGAGTCCGGGAGACCCAGTACTTC	CSARVRETQYF
TRBV5-1	TRBD2	TRBJ2-7	-	TGCGCCAGCAGCTCCTTAGGACTAGCGGGAGCGGGGGAGCAGTACTTC	CASSSLGLAGAGEQYF
TRBV19	TRBD1	TRBJ1-4	-	TGTGCCAGTAGTCTACAGGGGGCAACTAATGAAAAACTGTTTTTT	CASSLQGATNEKLFF
TRBV28	TRBD1	TRBJ1-2	-	TGTGCCAGCAGTTATCCGGGACAGGGAGGAGAGGGCTACACCTTC	CASSYPGQGGEGYTF
TRBV5-5	TRBD2	TRBJ2-7	-	TGTGCCAGCAGCTTGGCGGCTAGCGGGATCTCCTACGAGCAGTACTTC	CASSLAASGISYEQYF
TRBV30	-	TRBJ2-7	-	TGTGCCTGGAGGCGACAGGACACAACCTACGAGCAGTACTTC	CAWRRQDTTYEQYF
TRBV5-4	-	TRBJ1-2	-	TGTGCCAGCAGCTTGGATGGGGGAGGGCCAGATGGCTACACCTTC	CASSLDGGGPDGYTF
TRBV15	TRBD2	TRBJ2-3	-	TGTGCCGCCTCGGGAGGAGGGACAGATACGCAGTATTTT	CAASGGGTDTQYF
TRBV7-9	TRBD1	TRBJ2-7	-	TGTGCCAGCAGCCACCTGACAGGGGGCGGTTTCGAAGAGCAGTACTTC	CASSHLTGGGFEEQYF
TRBV11-2	TRBD2	TRBJ2-3	-	TGTGCCAGCAGCTTCCGCGGGAGGGGCAGCACAGATACGCAGTATTTT	CASSFRGRGSTDTQYF
TRBV19	-	TRBJ2-2	-	TGTGCCAGTAGTCCCCTTAACACCGGGGAGCTGTTTTTT	CASSPLNTGELFF
TRBV18	TRBD1	TRBJ1-6	-	TGTGCCAGCTCACCTCGGACAGGGGATAATTCACCCCTCCACTTT	CASSPRTGDNSPLHF
TRBV6-6	-	TRBJ1-1	few	TGTGCCAGCAGCAGAACTGAAGCTTTCTTT	CASSRTEAFF
TRBV15	-	TRBJ2-3	-	TGTGCCACCAGCAGAGATGGGGGCCTAAGAGATACGCAGTATTTT	CATSRDGGLRDTQYF
TRBV6-5	-	TRBJ1-3	-	TGTGCCAGCACCAAAGAGGCCTCCTCTGGAAACACCATATATTTT	CASTKEASSGNTIYF
TRBV27	TRBD1	TRBJ2-7	-	TGTGCCAGCATCGGGACAGGGGGCTCCTACGAGCAGTACTTC	CASIGTGGSYEQYF
TRBV28	-	TRBJ1-5	-	TGTGCCAGCAGTTATCAGGGGCGAGGGAATCAGCCCCAGCATTTT	CASSYQGRGNQPQHF
TRBV10-3	-	TRBJ2-3	-	TGTGCCACCATCACAGGTTCCGGAAGGACAGATACGCAGTATTTT	CATITGSGRTDTQYF
TRBV10-3	TRBD1	TRBJ2-7	-	TGTGCCATCAGTGAGTCCGGGACAGGGGGTTCCTACGAGCAGTACTTC	CAISESGTGGSYEQYF
TRBV9	-	TRBJ2-5	-	TGTGCCAGCAGCGAGGGGACTGTCGAAGAGACCCAGTACTTC	CASSEGTVEETQYF
TRBV7-3	-	TRBJ2-1	-	TGTGCCAGCAGCCCCGGGACGACTAGCAATGAGCAGTTCTTC	CASSPGTTSNEQFF
TRBV7-9	-	TRBJ2-1	-	TGTGCCAGCAGCCTCAATCCGACAGAAAAATACAATGAGCAGTTCTTC	CASSLNPTEKYNEQFF
TRBV27	-	TRBJ1-6	-	TGTGCCAGCAGACGGATCCAGGGCCGCTATAATTCACCCCTCCACTTT	CASRRIQGRYNSPLHF
TRBV5-4	TRBD2	TRBJ2-1	-	TGTGCCAGCAGCTCGATACTAGCGGGAGGGAATGAGCAGTTCTTC	CASSSILAGGNEQFF
TRBV28	TRBD2	TRBJ2-7	once	TGTGCCAGCAGTGGGGGACTAGGGGGCTACGAGCAGTACTTC	CASSGGLGGYEQYF